This T cell receptor beta chain came from a study of blood T cell repertoires in COVID-19. Study details: The cDNA or gDNA used as material had been derived from T cells, B-cell-depleted T cells, or PBMCs.

The table came from immunoSEQ multiplex PCR; TCRdb's copy has only in-frame clones and leaves some out. Counted here are 250,000 to 350,000 clones, approximately 90% occurring once; the ten biggest clones make up 2.2%. The CDR3 sequence is 13 residues long. The germline CDR1 and CDR2 sequences are SGHRS and YFSETQ. The ends lost 3 bases at V and 5 bases at J; junction bases unmatched: 2. The clonotype was recovered from a woman in her forties or fifties who had recovered from COVID-19. Sequenced: peripheral blood. This rearrangement joins TRBV5-1 to TRBJ2-3; 8 bases line up with TRBD1. The DNA for the CDR3 is TGCGCCAGCAGCTCCGGACAGGGAGATACGCAGTATTTT. This gives the protein CASSSGQGDTQYF.